Sequencing of this TCR beta chain was carried out in a study of control samples from healthy donors and cancer patients (dated by TCRdb to between 2020 and 2021). With regard to this clone: Its antigen is not yet known. Base quality data are lacking; no much larger clone is found one base away.

Trimming removed 6 bases from V and 3 bases from J; the gene matches leave 9 bases unexplained. Spanning cysteine to phenylalanine, the CDR3 consists of 15 amino acids. The sequence is cut down to CDR3 DNA, 45 bases in frame from base 1. From a lookup of the germline V gene, CDR1 and CDR2 are SNHLY and FYNNEI. Libraries were constructed by the immunoSEQ multiplex PCR assay. TCRdb obtained this table from immuneACCESS and retained in-frame rearrangements with V and J assigned. These tables miss some clones; where compared with another copy, unresolved V genes account for less than half of the shortfall, and the remainder is unexplained. This sample is represented by 100,000 to 150,000 clones; roughly 91% of them were singletons. The ten most abundant clones make up around 9.4% of the sample.

The receptor comes from a middle-aged man in good health. The rearrangement joined TRBV2 to TRBJ2-7, and 9 bases in between align with TRBD1. Sequencing was performed on blood. The nucleotide sequence reads as follows: TGTGCCAGCAGCGGGCAGGGACAGGGAGGCTACGAGCAGTACTTC. Protein translation: CASSGQGQGGYEQYF.